This T cell receptor (beta chain) emerged from a study of post-analysis software for immune sequencing data. Overall study context: Patients with relapsing-remitting, secondary progressive and progressive-relapsing multiple sclerosis courses were all represented.

Turning to this clonotype: The antigen is unknown.

Germline CDR1 reads SEHNR; CDR2 reads FQNEAQ (reference sequence). CDR3 length: 17 residues. The V segment lost 1 base and the J segment 0 bases; nucleotides outside the gene matches: 7. cDNA libraries of TCR beta carried unique molecular identifiers. Once 1 to 10 million T cells were used, about 510,000 cDNA molecules resulted. TCRdb analysed the PCR reads with MiXCR anew, one entry per CDR3 protein. The sample has about 820,000 distinct CDR3 sequences, about 50% seen once. General observations from the study: Pronounced co-clustering by F measure was evident among identically batched samples. Patients carried 4 or 5 TRBV segments more frequently than controls did, and TRBV5-6, TRBV5-1 and TRBV20-1 were among them. Versus controls, multiple sclerosis patients showed significantly lower diversity (normalized Chao1).

This TCR derives from a girl under 18 with multiple sclerosis. The specimen sequenced was blood. V usage is TRBV7-9 and J usage is TRBJ2-7, with 9 bases aligning to TRBD2. In DNA, the CDR3 is TGTGCCAGCAGCTTAGTCCCTAGCGGGAAAAGCTCCTACGAGCAGTACTTC. Its protein is CASSLVPSGKSSYEQYF.